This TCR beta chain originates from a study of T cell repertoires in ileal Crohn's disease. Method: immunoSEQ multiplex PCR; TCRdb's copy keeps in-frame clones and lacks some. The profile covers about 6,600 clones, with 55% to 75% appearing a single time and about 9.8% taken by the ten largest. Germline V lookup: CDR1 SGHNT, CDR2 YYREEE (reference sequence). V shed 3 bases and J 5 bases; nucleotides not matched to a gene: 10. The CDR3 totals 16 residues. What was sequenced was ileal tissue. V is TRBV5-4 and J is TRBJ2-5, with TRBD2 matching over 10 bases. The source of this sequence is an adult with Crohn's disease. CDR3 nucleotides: TGTGCCAGCAGCTCCCCACTAGCGGGGAATGAGGAGACCCAGTACTTC. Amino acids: CASSSPLAGNEETQYF.